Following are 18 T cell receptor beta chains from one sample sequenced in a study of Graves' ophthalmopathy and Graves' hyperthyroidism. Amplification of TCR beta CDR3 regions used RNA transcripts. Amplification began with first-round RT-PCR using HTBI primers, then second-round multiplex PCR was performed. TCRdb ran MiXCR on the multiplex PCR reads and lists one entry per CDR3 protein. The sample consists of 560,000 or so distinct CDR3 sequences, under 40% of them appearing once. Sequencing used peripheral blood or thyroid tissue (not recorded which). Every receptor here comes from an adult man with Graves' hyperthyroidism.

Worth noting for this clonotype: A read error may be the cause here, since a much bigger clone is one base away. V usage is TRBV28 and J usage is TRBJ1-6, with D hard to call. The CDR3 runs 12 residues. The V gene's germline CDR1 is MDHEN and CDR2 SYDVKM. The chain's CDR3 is CTSSLDAHTLHF. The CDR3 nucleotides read TGTACCAGCAGTTTAGATGCCCACACCCTCCACTTT.

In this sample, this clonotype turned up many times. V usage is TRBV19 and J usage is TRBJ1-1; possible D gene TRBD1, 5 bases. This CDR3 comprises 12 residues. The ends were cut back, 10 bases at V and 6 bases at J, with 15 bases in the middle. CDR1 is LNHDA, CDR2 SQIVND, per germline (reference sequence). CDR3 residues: CATAGETAEAFF. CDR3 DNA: TGTGCCACCGCGGGGGAAACCGCTGAAGCTTTCTTT. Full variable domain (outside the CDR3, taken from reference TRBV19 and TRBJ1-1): DGGITQSPKYLFRKEGQNVTLSCEQNLNHDAMYWYRQDPGQGLRLIYYSQIVNDFQKGDIAEGYSVSREKKESFPLTVTSAQKNPTAFYLCATAGETAEAFFGQGTRLTVV.

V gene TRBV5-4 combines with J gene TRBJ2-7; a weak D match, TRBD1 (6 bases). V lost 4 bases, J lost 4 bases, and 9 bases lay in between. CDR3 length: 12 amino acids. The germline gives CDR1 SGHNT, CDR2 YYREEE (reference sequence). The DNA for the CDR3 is TGTGCCAGCAGCGTGGACAGATACGAGCAGTACTTC. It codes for CASSVDRYEQYF.

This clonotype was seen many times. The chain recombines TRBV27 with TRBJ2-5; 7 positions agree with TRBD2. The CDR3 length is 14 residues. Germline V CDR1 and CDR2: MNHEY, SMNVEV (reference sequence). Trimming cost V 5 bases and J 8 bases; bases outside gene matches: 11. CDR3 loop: CASSPTTSAGTQYF. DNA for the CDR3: TGTGCCAGCAGTCCTACCACTAGCGCGGGCACCCAGTACTTC.

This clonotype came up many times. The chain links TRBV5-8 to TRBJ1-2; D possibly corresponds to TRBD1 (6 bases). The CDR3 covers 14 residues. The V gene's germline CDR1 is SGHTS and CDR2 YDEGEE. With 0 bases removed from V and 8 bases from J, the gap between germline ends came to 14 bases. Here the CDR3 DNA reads TGTGCCAGCAGCTTGGGGGGGCGCTCGGAGGGCTACACCTTC. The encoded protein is CASSLGGRSEGYTF.

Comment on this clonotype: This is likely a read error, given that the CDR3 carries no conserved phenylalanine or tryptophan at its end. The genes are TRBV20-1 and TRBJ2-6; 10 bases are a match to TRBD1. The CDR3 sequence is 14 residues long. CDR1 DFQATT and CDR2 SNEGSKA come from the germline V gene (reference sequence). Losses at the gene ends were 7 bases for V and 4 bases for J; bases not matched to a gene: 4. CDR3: CSVDRGHGANVLTL. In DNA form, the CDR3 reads TGCAGTGTTGACAGGGGGCACGGGGCCAACGTCCTGACTCTC.

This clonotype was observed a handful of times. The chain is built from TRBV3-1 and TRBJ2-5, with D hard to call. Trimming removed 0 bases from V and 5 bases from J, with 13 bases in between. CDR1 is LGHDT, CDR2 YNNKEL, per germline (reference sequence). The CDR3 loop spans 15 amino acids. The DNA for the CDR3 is TGTGCCAGCAGCCAAGATAAGTGGATTGCGGAGACCCAGTACTTC. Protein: CASSQDKWIAETQYF.

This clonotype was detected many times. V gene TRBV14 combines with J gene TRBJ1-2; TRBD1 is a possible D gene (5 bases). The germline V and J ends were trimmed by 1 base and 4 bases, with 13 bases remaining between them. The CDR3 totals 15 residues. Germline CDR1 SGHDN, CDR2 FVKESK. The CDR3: CASSQAGFRIYGYTF. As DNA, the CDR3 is TGTGCCAGCAGCCAAGCAGGGTTTCGAATCTATGGCTACACCTTC.

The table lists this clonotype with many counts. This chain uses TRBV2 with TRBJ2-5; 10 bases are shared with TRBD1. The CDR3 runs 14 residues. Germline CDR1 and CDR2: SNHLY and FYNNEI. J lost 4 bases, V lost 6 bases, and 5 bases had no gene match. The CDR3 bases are TGTGCCAGCAGGGGGGACAGGGGTGCAGAGACCCAGTACTTC. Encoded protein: CASRGDRGAETQYF. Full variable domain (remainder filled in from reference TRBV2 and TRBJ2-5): EPEVTQTPSHQVTQMGQEVILRCVPISNHLYFYWYRQILGQKVEFLVSFYNNEISEKSEIFDDQFSVERPDGSNFTLKIRSTKLEDSAMYFCASRGDRGAETQYFGPGTRLLVL.

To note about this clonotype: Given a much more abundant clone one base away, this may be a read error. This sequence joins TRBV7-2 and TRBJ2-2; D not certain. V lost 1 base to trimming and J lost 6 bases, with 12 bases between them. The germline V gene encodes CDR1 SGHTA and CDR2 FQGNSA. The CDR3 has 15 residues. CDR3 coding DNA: TGTGCCAGCAGCTTAGAAGGACGCTCGGCCGGGGAGCTGTTTTTT. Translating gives CASSLEGRSAGELFF.

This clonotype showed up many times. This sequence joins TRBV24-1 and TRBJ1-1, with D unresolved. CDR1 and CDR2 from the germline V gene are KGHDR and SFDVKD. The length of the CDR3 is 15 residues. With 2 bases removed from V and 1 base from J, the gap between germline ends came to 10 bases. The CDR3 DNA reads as TGTGCCACCAGTGATTCTGTCAGAGGGAACACTGAAGCTTTCTTT. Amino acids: CATSDSVRGNTEAFF.

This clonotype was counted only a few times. The CDR3 DNA is TGTGCCAGTAGTATAGGTAGAGGGGCTAACACCGGGGAGCTGTTTTTT. Translating it yields CASSIGRGANTGELFF. This chain uses TRBV7-9 with TRBJ2-2, with D possibly being TRBD1 or TRBD2 (5 bases each). V was cut by 9 bases and J by 2 bases, with 19 bases left in between. CDR3 length: 16 amino acids. Per the germline V gene, CDR1 is SEHNR and CDR2 is FQNEAQ (reference sequence).

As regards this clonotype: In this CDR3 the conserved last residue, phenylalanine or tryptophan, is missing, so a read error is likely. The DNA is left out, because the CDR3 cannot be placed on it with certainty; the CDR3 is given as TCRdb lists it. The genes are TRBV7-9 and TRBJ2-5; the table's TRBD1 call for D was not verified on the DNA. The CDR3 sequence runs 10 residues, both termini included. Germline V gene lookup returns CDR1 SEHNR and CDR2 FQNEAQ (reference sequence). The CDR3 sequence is CASSRGTTNT.

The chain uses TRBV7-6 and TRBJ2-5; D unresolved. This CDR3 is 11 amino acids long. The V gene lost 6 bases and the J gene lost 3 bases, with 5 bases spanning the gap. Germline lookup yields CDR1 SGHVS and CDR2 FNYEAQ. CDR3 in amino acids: CASRQKETQYF. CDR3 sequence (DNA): TGTGCCAGCAGACAGAAAGAGACCCAGTACTTC.

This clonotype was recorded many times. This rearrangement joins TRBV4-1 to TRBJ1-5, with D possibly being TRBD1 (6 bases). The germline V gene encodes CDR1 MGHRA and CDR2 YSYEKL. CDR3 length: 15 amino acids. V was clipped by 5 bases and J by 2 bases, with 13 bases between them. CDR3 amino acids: CASSTRGGRNQPQHF. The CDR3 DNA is TGCGCCAGCAGCACGCGAGGGGGACGCAATCAGCCCCAGCATTTT.

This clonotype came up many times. The CDR3: CASGKGNYGYTF. CDR3 coding DNA: TGTGCCAGCGGGAAGGGTAACTATGGCTACACCTTC. This chain joins TRBV9 and TRBJ1-2; D is unresolved. V was pared by 7 bases and J by 1 base, with 8 bases between. Germline V gene data show CDR1 as SGDLS and CDR2 as YYNGEE. The CDR3 contains 12 residues.

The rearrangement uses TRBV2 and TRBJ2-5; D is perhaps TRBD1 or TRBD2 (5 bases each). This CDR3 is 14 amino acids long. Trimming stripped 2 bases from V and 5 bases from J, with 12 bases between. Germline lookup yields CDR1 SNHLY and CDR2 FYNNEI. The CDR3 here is CASSETRGGETQYF. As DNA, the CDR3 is TGTGCCAGCAGTGAAACGAGGGGTGGTGAGACCCAGTACTTC.

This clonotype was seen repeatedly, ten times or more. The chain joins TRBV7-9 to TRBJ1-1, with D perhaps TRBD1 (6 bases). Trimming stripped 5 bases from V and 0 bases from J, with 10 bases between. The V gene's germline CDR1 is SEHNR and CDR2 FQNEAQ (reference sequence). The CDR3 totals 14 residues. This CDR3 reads CASSAQGMNTEAFF. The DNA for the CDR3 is TGTGCCAGCAGCGCACAGGGCATGAACACTGAAGCTTTCTTT.